This T cell receptor (beta chain) was captured in a study of blood T cell repertoires in COVID-19. About the study: Both acute and convalescent COVID-19 samples were obtained from the United States, Italy and Spain. T cells, B-cell-depleted T cells, or PBMCs supplied cDNA or gDNA.

This CDR3 has 14 residues. CDR1 is SGDLS, CDR2 YYNGEE, per germline. Trimming shortened V by 0 bases and J by 8 bases, and 11 bases separated the two germline ends. In the authors' workflow: Researchers report that nucleated cell counts were estimated from reference gene primer amplification. Some clones are missing from TCRdb's copy, which holds only in-frame ones; the method was immunoSEQ multiplex PCR. The V and J calls and clone size come from that table; D and trimming were worked out from the DNA. The data show about 130,000 clones, about 85% seen once. The chain employs TRBV9 and TRBJ1-4; D possibly corresponds to TRBD1 (5 bases). This clonotype was obtained from a man aged 35 to 55 with active or convalescent COVID-19. The sample was peripheral blood. The CDR3 DNA reads as TGTGCCAGCAGCGTAGGGGGGGATCGGGAAAAACTGTTTTTT. Protein sequence: CASSVGGDREKLFF. The full variable domain, its missing parts supplied by reference TRBV9 and TRBJ1-4, is DSGVTQTPKHLITATGQRVTLRCSPRSGDLSVYWYQQSLDQGLQFLIQYYNGEERAKGNILERFSAQQFPDLHSELNLSSLELGDSALYFCASSVGGDREKLFFGSGTQLSVL.